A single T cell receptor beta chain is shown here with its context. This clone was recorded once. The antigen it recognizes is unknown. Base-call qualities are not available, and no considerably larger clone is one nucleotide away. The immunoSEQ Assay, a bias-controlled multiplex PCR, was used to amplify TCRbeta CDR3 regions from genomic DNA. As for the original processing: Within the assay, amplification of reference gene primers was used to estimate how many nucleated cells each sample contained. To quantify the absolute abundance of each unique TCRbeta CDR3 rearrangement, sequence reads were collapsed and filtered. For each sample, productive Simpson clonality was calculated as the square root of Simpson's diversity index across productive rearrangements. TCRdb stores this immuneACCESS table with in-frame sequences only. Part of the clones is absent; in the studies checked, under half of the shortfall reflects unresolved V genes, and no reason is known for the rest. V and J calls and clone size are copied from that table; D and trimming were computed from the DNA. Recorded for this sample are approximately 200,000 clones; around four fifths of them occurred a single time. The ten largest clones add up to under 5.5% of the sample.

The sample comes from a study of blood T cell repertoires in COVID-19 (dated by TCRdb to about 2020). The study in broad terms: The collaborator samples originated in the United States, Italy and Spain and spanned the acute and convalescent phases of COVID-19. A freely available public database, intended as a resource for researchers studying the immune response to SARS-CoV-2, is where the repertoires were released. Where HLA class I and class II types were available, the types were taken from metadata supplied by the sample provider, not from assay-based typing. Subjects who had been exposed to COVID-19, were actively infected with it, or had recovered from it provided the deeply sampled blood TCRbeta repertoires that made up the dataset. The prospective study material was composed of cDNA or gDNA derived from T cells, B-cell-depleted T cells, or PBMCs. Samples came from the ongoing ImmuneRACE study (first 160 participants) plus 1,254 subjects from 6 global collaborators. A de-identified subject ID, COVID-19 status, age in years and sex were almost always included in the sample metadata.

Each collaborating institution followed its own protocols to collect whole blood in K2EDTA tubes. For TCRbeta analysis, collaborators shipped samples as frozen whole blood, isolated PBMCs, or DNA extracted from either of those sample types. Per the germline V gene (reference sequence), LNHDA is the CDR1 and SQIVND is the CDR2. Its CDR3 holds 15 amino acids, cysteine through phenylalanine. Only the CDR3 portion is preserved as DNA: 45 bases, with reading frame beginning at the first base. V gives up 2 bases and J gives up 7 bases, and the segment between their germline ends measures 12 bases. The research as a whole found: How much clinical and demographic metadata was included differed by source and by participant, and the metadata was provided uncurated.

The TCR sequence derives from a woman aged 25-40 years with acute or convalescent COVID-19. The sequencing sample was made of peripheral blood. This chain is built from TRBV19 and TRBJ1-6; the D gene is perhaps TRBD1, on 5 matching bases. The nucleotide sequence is TGTGCCAGTAGTATATGGGGCCAGGGAAATTCACCCCTCCACTTT. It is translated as CASSIWGQGNSPLHF.